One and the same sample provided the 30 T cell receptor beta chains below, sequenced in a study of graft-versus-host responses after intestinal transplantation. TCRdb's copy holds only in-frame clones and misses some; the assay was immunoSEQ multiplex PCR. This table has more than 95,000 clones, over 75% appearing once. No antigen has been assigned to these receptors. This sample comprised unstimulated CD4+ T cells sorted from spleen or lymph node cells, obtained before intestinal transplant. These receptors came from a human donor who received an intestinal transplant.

Written as DNA, the CDR3 is TGTGCCAGCTCCCCGGGGACAGGGGTCTACGAGCAGTACTTC. It specifies CASSPGTGVYEQYF. The chain has TRBV2 and TRBJ2-7, with 10 bases lining up with TRBD1. The junction had 7 bases not matched to a gene; V was cut back by 8 bases and J by 3 bases. The length of the CDR3 is 14 residues. The germline gives CDR1 SNHLY, CDR2 FYNNEI.

CDR3 coding DNA: TGTGCCAGCAGGAGACAGTGGAATGAAAAACTGTTTTTT. Its protein product is CASRRQWNEKLFF. The rearrangement links TRBV2 to TRBJ1-4; a weak D match, TRBD1 (5 bases). The CDR3 contains 13 residues. Trimming pared 6 bases from V and 5 bases from J, leaving 10 bases between. In germline, CDR1 is SNHLY, CDR2 FYNNEI.

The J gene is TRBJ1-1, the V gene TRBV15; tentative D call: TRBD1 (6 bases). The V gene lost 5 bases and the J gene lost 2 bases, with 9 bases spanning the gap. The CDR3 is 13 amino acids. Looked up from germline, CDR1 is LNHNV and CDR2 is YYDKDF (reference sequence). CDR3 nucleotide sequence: TGTGCCACCAGCTGGGACACAAACACTGAAGCTTTCTTT. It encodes CATSWDTNTEAFF.

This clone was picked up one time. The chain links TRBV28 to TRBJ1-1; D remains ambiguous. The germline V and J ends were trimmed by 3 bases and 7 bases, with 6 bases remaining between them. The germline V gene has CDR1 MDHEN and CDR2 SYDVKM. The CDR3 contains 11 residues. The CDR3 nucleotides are TGTGCCAGCAGTTTCAGGCATGAAGCTTTCTTT. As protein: CASSFRHEAFF.

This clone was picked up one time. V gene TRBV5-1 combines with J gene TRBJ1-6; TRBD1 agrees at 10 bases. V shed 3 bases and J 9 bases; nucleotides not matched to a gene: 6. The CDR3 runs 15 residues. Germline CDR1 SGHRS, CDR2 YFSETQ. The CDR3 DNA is TGCGCCAGCAGCTCCCCGGGACAGGGGCTTTCACCCCTCCACTTT. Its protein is CASSSPGQGLSPLHF.

CDR3: CASRRRTYSNQPQHF. CDR3 in DNA: TGTGCCAGCAGACGGCGGACGTATAGCAATCAGCCCCAGCATTTT. The chain couples TRBV6-5 to TRBJ1-5; D unresolved. Germline V lookup: CDR1 MNHEY, CDR2 SVGAGI. Trimming pared 6 bases from V and 0 bases from J, leaving 12 bases between. This CDR3 spans 15 amino acids.

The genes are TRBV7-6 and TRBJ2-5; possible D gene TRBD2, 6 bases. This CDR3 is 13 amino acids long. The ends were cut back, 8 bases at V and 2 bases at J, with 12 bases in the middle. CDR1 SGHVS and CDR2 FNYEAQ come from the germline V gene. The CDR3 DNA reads TGTGCCAGCCAGAATAGCGGACAAGAGACCCAGTACTTC. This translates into CASQNSGQETQYF.

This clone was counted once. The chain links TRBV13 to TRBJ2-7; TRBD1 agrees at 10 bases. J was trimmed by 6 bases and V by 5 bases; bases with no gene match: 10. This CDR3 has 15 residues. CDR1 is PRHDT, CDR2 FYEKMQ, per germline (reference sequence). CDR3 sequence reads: CASSLIPGQGSEQYF. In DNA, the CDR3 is TGTGCCAGCAGCCTCATTCCGGGACAGGGGTCCGAGCAGTACTTC. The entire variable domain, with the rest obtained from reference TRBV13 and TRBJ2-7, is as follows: AAGVIQSPRHLIKEKRETATLKCYPIPRHDTVYWYQQGPGQDPQFLISFYEKMQSDKGSIPDRFSAQQFSDYHSELNMSSLELGDSALYFCASSLIPGQGSEQYFGPGTRLTVT.

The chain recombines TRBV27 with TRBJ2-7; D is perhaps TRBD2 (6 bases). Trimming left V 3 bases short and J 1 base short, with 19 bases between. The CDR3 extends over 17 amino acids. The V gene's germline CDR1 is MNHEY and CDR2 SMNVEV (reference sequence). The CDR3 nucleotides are TGTGCCAGCAGTTTTGTCTCTGGGCTAGCGAATTCCTACGAGCAGTACTTC. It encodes CASSFVSGLANSYEQYF.

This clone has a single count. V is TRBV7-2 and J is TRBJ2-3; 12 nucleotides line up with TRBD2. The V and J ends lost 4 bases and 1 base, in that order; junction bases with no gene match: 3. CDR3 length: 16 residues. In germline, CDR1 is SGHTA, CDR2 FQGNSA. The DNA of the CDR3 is TGTGCCAGCAGCTACCGACTAGCGGGGGGCACAGATACGCAGTATTTT. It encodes CASSYRLAGGTDTQYF.

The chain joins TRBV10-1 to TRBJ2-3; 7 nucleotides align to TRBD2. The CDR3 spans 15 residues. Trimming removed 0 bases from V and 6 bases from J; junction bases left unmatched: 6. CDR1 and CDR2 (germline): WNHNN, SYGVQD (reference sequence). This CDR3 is CASSESAGETDTQYF. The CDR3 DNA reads TGCGCCAGCAGTGAGTCGGCGGGAGAAACGGATACGCAGTATTTT.

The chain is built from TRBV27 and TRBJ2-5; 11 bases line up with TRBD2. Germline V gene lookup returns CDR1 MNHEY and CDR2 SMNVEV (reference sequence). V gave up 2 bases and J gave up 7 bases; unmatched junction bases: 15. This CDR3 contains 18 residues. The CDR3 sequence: CASSLTLAGARGYGTQYF. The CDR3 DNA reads TGTGCCAGCAGTTTAACACTAGCGGGAGCGCGAGGATACGGGACCCAGTACTTC.

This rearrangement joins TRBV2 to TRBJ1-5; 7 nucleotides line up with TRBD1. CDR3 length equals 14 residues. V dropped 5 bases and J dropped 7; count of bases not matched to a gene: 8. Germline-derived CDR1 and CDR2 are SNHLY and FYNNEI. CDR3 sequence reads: CASSLDRVVQPQHF. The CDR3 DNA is TGTGCCAGCAGTCTAGACAGGGTGGTACAGCCCCAGCATTTT.

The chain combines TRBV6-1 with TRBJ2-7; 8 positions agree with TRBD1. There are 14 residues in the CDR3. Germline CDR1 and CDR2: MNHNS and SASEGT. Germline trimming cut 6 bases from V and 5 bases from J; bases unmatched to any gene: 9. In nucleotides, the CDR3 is TGTGCCAGCAGAAAAGACAGGGGTAGGAACGAGCAGTACTTC. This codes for CASRKDRGRNEQYF.

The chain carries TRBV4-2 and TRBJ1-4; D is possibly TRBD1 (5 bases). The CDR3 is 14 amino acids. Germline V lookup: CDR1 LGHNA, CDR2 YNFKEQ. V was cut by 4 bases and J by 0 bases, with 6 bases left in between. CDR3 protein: CASSPRATNEKLFF. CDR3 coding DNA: TGTGCCAGCAGCCCCAGGGCAACTAATGAAAAACTGTTTTTT.

In DNA form, the CDR3 reads TGTGCCAGTAGTATCAGGGGAGGGGTTAAAAGCAATCAGCCCCAGCATTTT. Translating it yields CASSIRGGVKSNQPQHF. The V call is TRBV19, the J call TRBJ1-5, with D possibly being TRBD1 (6 bases). With 3 bases removed from V and 1 base from J, the gap between germline ends came to 16 bases. This CDR3 has 17 amino acids. Per germline, CDR1 LNHDA and CDR2 SQIVND (reference sequence).

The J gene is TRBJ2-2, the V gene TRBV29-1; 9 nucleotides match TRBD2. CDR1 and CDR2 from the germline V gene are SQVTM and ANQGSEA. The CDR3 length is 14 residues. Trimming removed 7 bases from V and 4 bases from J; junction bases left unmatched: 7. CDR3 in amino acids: CSAKKREATGELFF. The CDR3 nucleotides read TGCAGCGCCAAGAAGCGGGAGGCCACCGGGGAGCTGTTTTTT.

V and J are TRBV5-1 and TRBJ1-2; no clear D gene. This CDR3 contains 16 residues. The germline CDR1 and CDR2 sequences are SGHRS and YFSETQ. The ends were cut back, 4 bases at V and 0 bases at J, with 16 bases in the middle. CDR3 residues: CASSLHTIGTNYGYTF. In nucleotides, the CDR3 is TGCGCCAGCAGCCTTCACACCATAGGAACTAACTATGGCTACACCTTC. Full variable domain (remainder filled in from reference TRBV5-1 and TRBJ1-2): KAGVTQTPRYLIKTRGQQVTLSCSPISGHRSVSWYQQTPGQGLQFLFEYFSETQRNKGNFPGRFSGRQFSNSRSEMNVSTLELGDSALYLCASSLHTIGTNYGYTFGSGTRLTVV.

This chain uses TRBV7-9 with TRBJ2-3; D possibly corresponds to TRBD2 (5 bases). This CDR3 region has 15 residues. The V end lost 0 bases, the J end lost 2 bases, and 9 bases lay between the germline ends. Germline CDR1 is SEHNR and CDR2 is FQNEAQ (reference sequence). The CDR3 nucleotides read TGTGCCAGCAGCTTAGCACTAGTCACCACAGATACGCAGTATTTT. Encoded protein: CASSLALVTTDTQYF.

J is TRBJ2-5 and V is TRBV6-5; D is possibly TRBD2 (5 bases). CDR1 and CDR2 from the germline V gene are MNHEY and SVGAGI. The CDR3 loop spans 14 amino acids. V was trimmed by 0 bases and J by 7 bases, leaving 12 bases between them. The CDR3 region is CASSYSLTEGTQYF. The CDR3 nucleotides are TGTGCCAGCAGTTACTCCCTTACCGAGGGGACCCAGTACTTC.

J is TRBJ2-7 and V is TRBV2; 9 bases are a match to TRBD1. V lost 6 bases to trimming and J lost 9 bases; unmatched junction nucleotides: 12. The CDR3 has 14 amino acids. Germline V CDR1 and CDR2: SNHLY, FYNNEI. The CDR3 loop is CASRKDRGFSAQYF. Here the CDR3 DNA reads TGTGCCAGCAGAAAGGACAGGGGATTTTCGGCGCAGTACTTC.

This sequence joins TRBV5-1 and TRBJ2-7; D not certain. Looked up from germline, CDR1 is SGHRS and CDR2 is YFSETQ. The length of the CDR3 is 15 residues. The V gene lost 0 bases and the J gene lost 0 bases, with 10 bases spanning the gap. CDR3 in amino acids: CASSLVPRGSYEQYF. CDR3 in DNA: TGCGCCAGCAGCTTGGTACCCAGAGGCTCCTACGAGCAGTACTTC.

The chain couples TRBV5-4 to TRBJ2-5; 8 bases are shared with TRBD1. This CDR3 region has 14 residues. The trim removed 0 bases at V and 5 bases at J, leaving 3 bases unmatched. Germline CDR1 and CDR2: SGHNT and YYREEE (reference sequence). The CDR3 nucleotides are TGTGCCAGCAGCTTGGGGACAGGGAGGGAGACCCAGTACTTC. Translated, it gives CASSLGTGRETQYF.

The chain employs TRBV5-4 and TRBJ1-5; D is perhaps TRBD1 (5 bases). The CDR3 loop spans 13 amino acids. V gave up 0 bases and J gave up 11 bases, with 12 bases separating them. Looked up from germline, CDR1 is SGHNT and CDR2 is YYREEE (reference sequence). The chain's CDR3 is CASSLDSRGAQHF. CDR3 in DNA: TGTGCCAGCAGCTTGGACAGCCGAGGGGCCCAGCATTTT. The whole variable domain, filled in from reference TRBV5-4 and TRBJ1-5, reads ETGVTQSPTHLIKTRGQQVTLRCSSQSGHNTVSWYQQALGQGPQFIFQYYREEENGRGNFPPRFSGLQFPNYSSELNVNALELDDSALYLCASSLDSRGAQHFGDGTRLSIL.

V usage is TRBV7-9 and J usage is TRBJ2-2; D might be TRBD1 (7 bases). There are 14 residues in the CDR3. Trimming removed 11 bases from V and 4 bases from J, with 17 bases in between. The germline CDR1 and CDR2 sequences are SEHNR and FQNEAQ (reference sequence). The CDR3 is CAPRGELVTGELFF. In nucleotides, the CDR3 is TGTGCCCCCAGGGGGGAGCTGGTCACCGGGGAGCTGTTTTTT.

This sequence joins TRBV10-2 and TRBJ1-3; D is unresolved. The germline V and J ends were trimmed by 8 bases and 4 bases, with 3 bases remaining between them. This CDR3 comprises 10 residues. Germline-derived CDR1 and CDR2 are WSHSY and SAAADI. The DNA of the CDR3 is TGCGCCAGCGGCGGAAACACCATATATTTT. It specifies CASGGNTIYF.

CDR3 loop: CASSWTGSTDTQYF. CDR3 nucleotides: TGTGCCAGCAGCTGGACAGGCAGCACAGATACGCAGTATTTT. The gene calls are TRBV11-2 and TRBJ2-3; 7 positions match TRBD1. The V segment lost 4 bases and the J segment 0 bases; nucleotides outside the gene matches: 1. This CDR3 is built from 14 residues. Germline CDR1 is SGHAT and CDR2 is FQNNGV.

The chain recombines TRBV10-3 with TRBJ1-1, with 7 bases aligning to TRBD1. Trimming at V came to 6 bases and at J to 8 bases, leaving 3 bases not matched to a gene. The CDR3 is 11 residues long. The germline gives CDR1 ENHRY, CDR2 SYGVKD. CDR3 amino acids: CAIREGQEAFF. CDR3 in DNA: TGTGCCATCAGGGAGGGACAGGAAGCTTTCTTT.

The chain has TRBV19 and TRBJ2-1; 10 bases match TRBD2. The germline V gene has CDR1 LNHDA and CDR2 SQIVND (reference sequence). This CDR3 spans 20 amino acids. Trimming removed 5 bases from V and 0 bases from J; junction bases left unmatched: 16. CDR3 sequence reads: CASSLRPGLAAAGSYNEQFF. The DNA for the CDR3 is TGTGCCAGTAGTCTCCGCCCAGGACTAGCGGCCGCGGGCTCCTACAATGAGCAGTTCTTC.

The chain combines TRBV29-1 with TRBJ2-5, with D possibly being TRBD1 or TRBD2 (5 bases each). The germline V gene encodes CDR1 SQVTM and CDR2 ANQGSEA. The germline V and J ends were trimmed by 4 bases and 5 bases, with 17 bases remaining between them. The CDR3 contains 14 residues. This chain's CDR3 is CSVVGTVRWETQYF. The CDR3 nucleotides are TGCAGCGTTGTGGGGACCGTCCGTTGGGAGACCCAGTACTTC.